The clone carrying this TCR beta chain was detected only once. Antigen: not known. The repertoire was sequenced with immunoSEQ multiplex PCR; TCRdb's copy has only in-frame clones and lacks some. This sample has some 14,000 clones, with around 70% found just once. The data are from a study of somatic mutations in cytotoxic T cells in rheumatoid arthritis. The wider study: The authors flow-sorted some V beta antibody-stained T-cell populations at nearly 100% purity, including V beta1+ cells that they sequenced for TCRB. Study-wide points: The antigen targets of the expanded CD8+ clones lacked identification. Multiple comparisons were not accounted for in the slight TRBV07 underrepresentation seen in rheumatoid arthritis patients. Greater age accompanied higher CD8+ clonality in rheumatoid arthritis patients, a pattern that was absent in healthy controls.

The CDR3 contains 14 residues. J was trimmed by 4 bases and V by 5 bases; bases with no gene match: 5. CDR1 is SGHAT and CDR2 is FQDESV in the germline V gene (reference sequence). Sequences were obtained from CD8+ T cells sorted from blood. The receptor comes from an adult with rheumatoid arthritis. The chain links TRBV11-1 to TRBJ1-3, with 7 bases aligning to TRBD1. DNA of the CDR3: TGTGCCAGCAGCGGACGACAGGGAGGAAACACCATATATTTT. It is translated as CASSGRQGGNTIYF.